A selection of T cell receptor beta chains follows, all from one sample in a study of blood T cell repertoires in COVID-19. Sequencing was performed with immunoSEQ multiplex PCR; in TCRdb, only in-frame clones are kept and a portion is missing. The sample contains approximately 150,000 clones, roughly 80% of which appear only once. Source material: peripheral blood. The source of these receptors is a man between 65 and 85 years old with active or convalescent COVID-19. CDR3s include the opening cysteine and the closing phenylalanine or tryptophan. A D gene is named only where the DNA matches it firmly. Rows give clone size only sometimes, using once, few, many, or a class for an expanded clone.

CDR3nt: TGTGCCAGCAGCTCCCGACTAGCGGGAGACTATGAGCAGTTCTTC
CDR3aa: CASSSRLAGDYEQFF
v_gene: TRBV11-2
abundance: -
d_gene: TRBD2
j_gene: TRBJ2-1

CDR3nt: TGTGTAAATTCCGGGACAGGGGCCAACGAGCAGTACTTC
CDR3aa: CVNSGTGANEQYF
v_gene: TRBV2
abundance: -
d_gene: TRBD1
j_gene: TRBJ2-7

CDR3nt: TGTGCCAGCACCCGGGGGGGACTAGCGGGTGAGCAGTTCTTC
CDR3aa: CASTRGGLAGEQFF
v_gene: TRBV7-9
abundance: once
d_gene: TRBD2
j_gene: TRBJ2-1

CDR3nt: TGCGCCAGCAGCTTGGAGGGGGCTGTCACCGGGGAGCTGTTTTTT
CDR3aa: CASSLEGAVTGELFF
v_gene: TRBV5-1
abundance: -
d_gene: TRBD1
j_gene: TRBJ2-2

CDR3nt: TGTGCCAGCAGCTTAGGGCGGCACCGTGAAGCTTTCTTT
CDR3aa: CASSLGRHREAFF
v_gene: TRBV7-2
abundance: -
d_gene: -
j_gene: TRBJ1-1

CDR3nt: TGTGCCAGCGGGGGACTAGCGGAATATACGCAGTATTTT
CDR3aa: CASGGLAEYTQYF
v_gene: TRBV2
abundance: few
d_gene: TRBD2
j_gene: TRBJ2-3

CDR3nt: TGTGCCAGCAGCTTAGGGGCGGGACTAGCGGGTAATGAGCAGTTCTTC
CDR3aa: CASSLGAGLAGNEQFF
v_gene: TRBV7-9
abundance: -
d_gene: TRBD2
j_gene: TRBJ2-1

CDR3nt: TGTGCCAGTAGTATAATAGGGGGCCCAGCTTTCTTT
CDR3aa: CASSIIGGPAFF
v_gene: TRBV19
abundance: -
d_gene: TRBD1
j_gene: TRBJ1-1

CDR3nt: TGTGCCAGCAGTTACCGGGACAGGGGATACGAGCAGTACTTC
CDR3aa: CASSYRDRGYEQYF
v_gene: TRBV6-5
abundance: -
d_gene: TRBD1
j_gene: TRBJ2-7

CDR3nt: TGTGCCAGCAGTGTGAGTCAGGTGGGGGCCAATGAGCAGTTCTTC
CDR3aa: CASSVSQVGANEQFF
v_gene: TRBV2
abundance: -
d_gene: -
j_gene: TRBJ2-1

CDR3nt: TGTGCCAGCAGGGGGGCAGGGGTGATCACTGAAGCTTTCTTT
CDR3aa: CASRGAGVITEAFF
v_gene: TRBV7-9
abundance: -
d_gene: -
j_gene: TRBJ1-1

CDR3nt: TGTGCCACCAGCCGCGACAGGGTGCGGACAGATACGCAGTATTTT
CDR3aa: CATSRDRVRTDTQYF
v_gene: TRBV15
abundance: -
d_gene: TRBD1
j_gene: TRBJ2-3

CDR3nt: TGCGCCAGCAGTGACTCTTCTGTCGGGTTCTCCTACGAGCAGTACTTC
CDR3aa: CASSDSSVGFSYEQYF
v_gene: TRBV10-1
abundance: -
d_gene: -
j_gene: TRBJ2-7

CDR3nt: TGTGCTAGCAGCCAAGTGGTGAGCTCCTACAATGAGCAGTTCTTC
CDR3aa: CASSQVVSSYNEQFF
v_gene: TRBV7-7
abundance: once
d_gene: -
j_gene: TRBJ2-1

CDR3nt: TGTGCCTGGAGTAGGAGAAGACTCCCTAACTATGGCTACACCTTC
CDR3aa: CAWSRRRLPNYGYTF
v_gene: TRBV30
abundance: -
d_gene: -
j_gene: TRBJ1-2

CDR3nt: TGCGCCAGCAGCCAAGACCCCGGGGGGGCGAGCAATCAGCCCCAGCATTTT
CDR3aa: CASSQDPGGASNQPQHF
v_gene: TRBV4-3
abundance: -
d_gene: -
j_gene: TRBJ1-5

CDR3nt: TGTGCCAGCAGTTACCGGCGGGGAACCAGCACTGAAGCTTTCTTT
CDR3aa: CASSYRRGTSTEAFF
v_gene: TRBV6-5
abundance: -
d_gene: -
j_gene: TRBJ1-1

CDR3nt: TGTGCCAGCAGCCCAGACAGGGGGCGATCCAGCGAGCAGTACTTC
CDR3aa: CASSPDRGRSSEQYF
v_gene: TRBV11-3
abundance: -
d_gene: TRBD1
j_gene: TRBJ2-7

CDR3nt: TGTGCCAGCAGCTTGGGTTTGGGGGGACGGAACACTGAAGCTTTCTTT
CDR3aa: CASSLGLGGRNTEAFF
v_gene: TRBV5-4
abundance: -
d_gene: -
j_gene: TRBJ1-1

CDR3nt: TGTGCCAGCCCGGGAGGGGGGCGGCGTAGCAATCAGCCCCAGCATTTT
CDR3aa: CASPGGGRRSNQPQHF
v_gene: TRBV3-1/TRBV3-2
abundance: -
d_gene: -
j_gene: TRBJ1-5

CDR3nt: TGTGCCAGCAGCTTAGGGGGGACAGACCTTGAAAAACTGTTTTTT
CDR3aa: CASSLGGTDLEKLFF
v_gene: TRBV11-2
abundance: -
d_gene: TRBD1
j_gene: TRBJ1-4

CDR3nt: TGTGCCAGCAGGAGGGCAGACCCCGGGGAGCTGTTTTTT
CDR3aa: CASRRADPGELFF
v_gene: TRBV12-3/TRBV12-4
abundance: -
d_gene: -
j_gene: TRBJ2-2

CDR3nt: TGTGCCAGCAGCGCCCAACAGGGGAACAATCAGCCCCAGCATTTT
CDR3aa: CASSAQQGNNQPQHF
v_gene: TRBV7-2
abundance: -
d_gene: TRBD1
j_gene: TRBJ1-5

CDR3nt: TGTGCCAGCTCTTCTTCTGGGGCCAACGTCCTGACTTTC
CDR3aa: CASSSSGANVLTF
v_gene: TRBV28
abundance: once
d_gene: -
j_gene: TRBJ2-6

CDR3nt: TGCGCCAGCAGCCACGACAGGAACACCGGGGAGCTGTTTTTT
CDR3aa: CASSHDRNTGELFF
v_gene: TRBV5-1
abundance: -
d_gene: -
j_gene: TRBJ2-2

CDR3nt: TGTGCCAGCACTCGACAGGGATCCTACGAGCAGTACTTC
CDR3aa: CASTRQGSYEQYF
v_gene: TRBV19
abundance: few
d_gene: TRBD1
j_gene: TRBJ2-7

CDR3nt: TGTGCCAGCAGGTCTCCAGGGGGCTCTCAGCCCCAGCATTTT
CDR3aa: CASRSPGGSQPQHF
v_gene: TRBV6-5
abundance: -
d_gene: TRBD1
j_gene: TRBJ1-5

CDR3nt: TGTGCCAGTTCATACCGGGACACACCTGGAAACACCATATATTTT
CDR3aa: CASSYRDTPGNTIYF
v_gene: TRBV9
abundance: -
d_gene: -
j_gene: TRBJ1-3

CDR3nt: TGTGCCTGGAGTGTAGGGGGCACCGGGGAGCTGTTTTTT
CDR3aa: CAWSVGGTGELFF
v_gene: TRBV30
abundance: once
d_gene: -
j_gene: TRBJ2-2

CDR3nt: TGTGCCAGCAGCCTCAGTGGAGAGACCCAGTACTTC
CDR3aa: CASSLSGETQYF
v_gene: TRBV11-3
abundance: -
d_gene: -
j_gene: TRBJ2-5

CDR3nt: TGTGCCAGCAGCGCCCGGGGCGGGAGGGCGATAGAGACCCAGTACTTC
CDR3aa: CASSARGGRAIETQYF
v_gene: TRBV9
abundance: -
d_gene: TRBD2
j_gene: TRBJ2-5

CDR3nt: TGTGCCAGCAGCACCCAGGGGGTAGGGCAGCCCCAGCATTTT
CDR3aa: CASSTQGVGQPQHF
v_gene: TRBV2
abundance: -
d_gene: TRBD1
j_gene: TRBJ1-5

CDR3nt: TGTGCCAGCCGGACTGATTTCTATGGCTACACCTTC
CDR3aa: CASRTDFYGYTF
v_gene: TRBV28
abundance: -
d_gene: -
j_gene: TRBJ1-2

CDR3nt: TGTGCCAGCAGTGCCTATAGCAATCAGCCCCAGCATTTT
CDR3aa: CASSAYSNQPQHF
v_gene: TRBV2
abundance: once
d_gene: -
j_gene: TRBJ1-5

CDR3nt: TGTGCCAGCAGCGCCGGGCGGGTGGGAAACACCATATATTTT
CDR3aa: CASSAGRVGNTIYF
v_gene: TRBV7-2
abundance: -
d_gene: -
j_gene: TRBJ1-3

CDR3nt: TGTGCCAGCACTGACAGGCTTAATTCACCCCTCCACTTT
CDR3aa: CASTDRLNSPLHF
v_gene: TRBV2
abundance: few
d_gene: -
j_gene: TRBJ1-6

CDR3nt: TGCGCCAGCAGCCGGACTAGCGGTGGATCCAAAAACATTCAGTACTTC
CDR3aa: CASSRTSGGSKNIQYF
v_gene: TRBV5-1
abundance: -
d_gene: TRBD2
j_gene: TRBJ2-4

CDR3nt: TGTGCCTGGAGGGGCGGAGAGACTAGCGGGGGGCCGGGAGATACGCAGTATTTT
CDR3aa: CAWRGGETSGGPGDTQYF
v_gene: TRBV30
abundance: once
d_gene: TRBD2
j_gene: TRBJ2-3

CDR3nt: TGCGCCAGCAGTGAGTCGGGACAGGGGTTTGGTGAAGCTTTCTTT
CDR3aa: CASSESGQGFGEAFF
v_gene: TRBV10-1
abundance: -
d_gene: TRBD1
j_gene: TRBJ1-1

CDR3nt: TGTGCCAGCAGCTTCGGCAGGGAGAACACTGAAGCTTTCTTT
CDR3aa: CASSFGRENTEAFF
v_gene: TRBV7-2
abundance: -
d_gene: -
j_gene: TRBJ1-1

CDR3nt: TGTGCCAGCAGCTTAGGACGCGGGGCCGGCACAGATACGCAGTATTTT
CDR3aa: CASSLGRGAGTDTQYF
v_gene: TRBV11-3
abundance: -
d_gene: -
j_gene: TRBJ2-3

CDR3nt: TGTGCCAGCTCACTAAAGACAGGGGAGTCCGAGCAGTACTTC
CDR3aa: CASSLKTGESEQYF
v_gene: TRBV18
abundance: once
d_gene: TRBD1
j_gene: TRBJ2-7

CDR3nt: TGTGCCAGAGGACTGGGACAGGCAATCTCTGGGGCCAACGTCCTGACTTTC
CDR3aa: CARGLGQAISGANVLTF
v_gene: TRBV28
abundance: -
d_gene: TRBD1
j_gene: TRBJ2-6

CDR3nt: TGTGCCAGCTCACCGCGACAAGAGACCCAGTACTTC
CDR3aa: CASSPRQETQYF
v_gene: TRBV18
abundance: -
d_gene: -
j_gene: TRBJ2-5

CDR3nt: TGTGCCAGCAGCAGCGGGGAGGGAGGGACCTACAATGAGCAGTTCTTC
CDR3aa: CASSSGEGGTYNEQFF
v_gene: TRBV11-2
abundance: -
d_gene: TRBD2
j_gene: TRBJ2-1

CDR3nt: TGTGCCACCAGCAGAGAACTAGCGGGAGCCTACGAGCAGTACTTC
CDR3aa: CATSRELAGAYEQYF
v_gene: TRBV15
abundance: -
d_gene: TRBD2
j_gene: TRBJ2-7

CDR3nt: TGTGCCAGCTCACCACCTCTGGTCAGAAGCACAGATACGCAGTATTTT
CDR3aa: CASSPPLVRSTDTQYF
v_gene: TRBV18
abundance: -
d_gene: -
j_gene: TRBJ2-3

CDR3nt: TGTGCCAGCAGTCCCCGTGAGGGCGGCTACGAGCAGTACTTC
CDR3aa: CASSPREGGYEQYF
v_gene: TRBV6-6
abundance: -
d_gene: -
j_gene: TRBJ2-7

CDR3nt: TGTGCCACCAGTGATTCTGACAGGGGAGACACTGAAGCTTTCTTT
CDR3aa: CATSDSDRGDTEAFF
v_gene: TRBV24-1
abundance: once
d_gene: TRBD1
j_gene: TRBJ1-1

CDR3nt: TGCAGTGCTAGTGACGGACAGGGCCATGGGGGAAACACCATATATTTT
CDR3aa: CSASDGQGHGGNTIYF
v_gene: TRBV20-1
abundance: -
d_gene: TRBD1
j_gene: TRBJ1-3

CDR3nt: TGTGCCAGCTCACCATCCGGGGTTAGCAATCAGCCCCAGCATTTT
CDR3aa: CASSPSGVSNQPQHF
v_gene: TRBV18
abundance: -
d_gene: -
j_gene: TRBJ1-5

CDR3nt: TGTGCCAGCAAGAGGACAGCTAATTCACCCCTCCACTTT
CDR3aa: CASKRTANSPLHF
v_gene: TRBV6-5
abundance: -
d_gene: -
j_gene: TRBJ1-6

CDR3nt: TGTGCCAGCAGCCCGACCGGACAGGGGCGTAAACAGCCCCAGCATTTT
CDR3aa: CASSPTGQGRKQPQHF
v_gene: TRBV7-2
abundance: -
d_gene: TRBD1
j_gene: TRBJ1-5

CDR3nt: TGTGCCAGCAGCCAATTCTACACCGGGGAGCTGTTTTTT
CDR3aa: CASSQFYTGELFF
v_gene: TRBV3-1/TRBV3-2
abundance: -
d_gene: -
j_gene: TRBJ2-2

CDR3nt: TGTGCCACCAGTGACCGGACAGGTACAGATACGCAGTATTTT
CDR3aa: CATSDRTGTDTQYF
v_gene: TRBV24-1
abundance: -
d_gene: TRBD1
j_gene: TRBJ2-3

CDR3nt: TGTGCCAGCAGGGGGACTAGCGGGAGGGTCGGGGCAGATACGCAGTATTTT
CDR3aa: CASRGTSGRVGADTQYF
v_gene: TRBV27
abundance: -
d_gene: TRBD2
j_gene: TRBJ2-3

CDR3nt: TGTGCCAGCAGTTACAGACTAGCGAAGGAGACCCAGTACTTC
CDR3aa: CASSYRLAKETQYF
v_gene: TRBV6-2/TRBV6-3
abundance: -
d_gene: TRBD2
j_gene: TRBJ2-5

CDR3nt: TGTGCCAGCAGTAGGGCCAGCGGAAGCACAGATACGCAGTATTTT
CDR3aa: CASSRASGSTDTQYF
v_gene: TRBV6-5
abundance: -
d_gene: -
j_gene: TRBJ2-3

CDR3nt: TGCGCCAGCAGCCCGCTTGGACAGGGTGTGAACACTGAAGCTTTCTTT
CDR3aa: CASSPLGQGVNTEAFF
v_gene: TRBV4-1
abundance: -
d_gene: TRBD1
j_gene: TRBJ1-1

CDR3nt: TGTGCCAGCAGCTTAGCCGGGACAGGTGTACGGGGCTACACCTTC
CDR3aa: CASSLAGTGVRGYTF
v_gene: TRBV7-2
abundance: -
d_gene: TRBD1
j_gene: TRBJ1-2